This T cell receptor beta chain was found in a study of cytomegalovirus exposure and HLA in healthy donors. These donors were members of the roughly 110-subject validation cohort, a group separate from the roughly 670-subject first cohort. With respect to this clone: Its antigen is not identified.

Produced via immunoSEQ multiplex PCR; TCRdb's table is partial and in-frame only. Among about 140,000 clones listed, just over 85% were seen once. The trim removed 10 bases at V and 7 bases at J, leaving 15 bases unmatched. Germline assignment: CDR1 MDHEN and CDR2 SYDVKM. The CDR3 contains 15 residues. Overall study results and limits: Three CMV-associated chains proved CMV antigen-specific in vitro.

This chain uses TRBV28 with TRBJ2-2; 7 bases line up with TRBD2. Sequencing was performed on PBMCs. The receptor comes from a young woman in good health and CMV-seropositive. The CDR3 nucleotides read TGTGCCACCAGAACCCGGGACTACCTTGGCGGGGAGCTGTTTTTT. Protein sequence: CATRTRDYLGGELFF.